The clone carrying this T cell receptor (beta chain) was detected ten times or more. Its specificity is not known. The record originates from a study of T cell repertoires in cytomegalovirus infection. Study as a whole: Both a matching HLA type and CMV infection were indicated by public TCR beta signatures.

TCRdb reanalysed the reads using MiXCR and keeps one entry per CDR3 protein. Of some 240,000 distinct CDR3 sequences listed, more than 15% are singletons. CDR1 and CDR2 (germline): SGHTA, FQGNSA. The CDR3 runs to 16 residues. Trimming took 4 bases from V and 1 from J; bases not matched to a gene: 7. Findings and limits, study-wide: The ex vivo response showed dominance by HLA-C-restricted CMV-specific TCR beta clonotypes.

This TCR was recovered from a human donor in good health (CMV status not recorded). Some clones in this sample may be carry-over from other donors' samples. This chain uses TRBV7-2 with TRBJ2-3; 8 positions agree with TRBD2. The sequenced sample was CD8+ T cells from PBMCs. The CDR3 DNA sequence: TGTGCCAGCAGCTCCCTCGGGGGGGCCCGCACAGATACGCAGTATTTT. This gives the protein CASSSLGGARTDTQYF.